The 7 T cell receptor beta chains below come from one sample, sequenced in a study of Graves' ophthalmopathy and Graves' hyperthyroidism. Amplified material comprised TCR beta CDR3 regions derived from RNA transcripts. First-round RT-PCR used HTBI primers; second-round multiplex PCR followed. In TCRdb, the multiplex PCR reads were re-called with MiXCR into one record per CDR3 protein. This table has roughly 350,000 distinct CDR3 sequences, about 18% appearing once. What was sequenced was peripheral blood. These receptors came from an adult woman with stable Graves' hyperthyroidism.

This clonotype was detected ten times or more. V gene TRBV5-1 combines with J gene TRBJ1-1, with D perhaps TRBD1 (6 bases). The V end was cut by 5 bases, the J end by 1 base, with 21 bases between. Germline CDR1 is SGHRS and CDR2 is YFSETQ. There are 17 residues in the CDR3. CDR3 region: CASRKPRTGHQNTEAFF. CDR3 nucleotides: TGCGCCAGCAGGAAACCACGAACGGGACACCAGAACACTGAAGCTTTCTTT.

This clonotype was observed many times. This chain joins TRBV5-1 and TRBJ2-5, with 9 nucleotides matching TRBD1. Germline V gene sequence: CDR1 SGHRS, CDR2 YFSETQ. The ends lost 0 bases at V and 5 bases at J; junction bases unmatched: 8. CDR3 size: 16 residues. CDR3 coding DNA: TGCGCCAGCAGCTTGGGGGACAGGGCTGGTGTGGAGACCCAGTACTTC. Translated: CASSLGDRAGVETQYF.

The V and J genes are TRBV28 and TRBJ1-1; 7 bases map to TRBD1. This CDR3 comprises 13 residues. The germline V gene has CDR1 MDHEN and CDR2 SYDVKM. After removal of 2 bases from V and 6 bases from J, the junction contained 3 bases not matched to a gene. For the CDR3, the DNA is TGTGCCAGCAGTTTACAGGGGGAAGCTGAAGCTTTCTTT. This translates into CASSLQGEAEAFF.

A note on this clonotype: The junction shows a germline mismatch at one end, possibly a read error. The chain employs TRBV7-3 and TRBJ2-5; D might be TRBD1 or TRBD2, each matching 5 bases. Looked up from germline, CDR1 is SGHTA and CDR2 is FQGTGA. The length of the CDR3 is 15 residues. For the CDR3, the DNA is TGTGCCAGCAGCCTACTAGGGCAGGGCCAAGAGACCGAGTACTTC. This translates into CASSLLGQGQETEYF.

This clonotype was counted at least ten times. This chain connects TRBV2 to TRBJ1-2; D is undetermined. CDR3 length equals 13 residues. Germline V lookup: CDR1 SNHLY, CDR2 FYNNEI. V lost 2 bases, J lost 7 bases, and 11 bases lay in between. DNA for the CDR3: TGTGCCAGCAGTGAACAGCTAGAGGGTGGCTACACCTTC. Its protein is CASSEQLEGGYTF.

Only one count was recorded for this clonotype. This chain joins TRBV15 and TRBJ2-7; 8 bases are shared with TRBD2. Germline-derived CDR1 and CDR2 are LNHNV and YYDKDF (reference sequence). This CDR3 region has 18 residues. With 0 bases clipped from V and 0 bases from J, the junction kept 10 bases outside the gene matches. The CDR3 region is CATSREFGGGFSSYEQYF. The CDR3 DNA reads as TGTGCCACCAGCAGAGAGTTCGGCGGGGGGTTTAGCTCCTACGAGCAGTACTTC.

This clonotype was counted ten times or more. The CDR3 nucleotides read TGTGCCAGCAGTTCTATACGTAGAAACTACCCTCCCCCTGGCTACACCTTC. This sequence encodes CASSSIRRNYPPPGYTF. The chain employs TRBV28 and TRBJ1-2; D gene ambiguous. The CDR3 is 17 residues long. V was clipped by 4 bases and J by 7 bases, with 25 bases between them. Germline V gene sequence: CDR1 MDHEN, CDR2 SYDVKM.